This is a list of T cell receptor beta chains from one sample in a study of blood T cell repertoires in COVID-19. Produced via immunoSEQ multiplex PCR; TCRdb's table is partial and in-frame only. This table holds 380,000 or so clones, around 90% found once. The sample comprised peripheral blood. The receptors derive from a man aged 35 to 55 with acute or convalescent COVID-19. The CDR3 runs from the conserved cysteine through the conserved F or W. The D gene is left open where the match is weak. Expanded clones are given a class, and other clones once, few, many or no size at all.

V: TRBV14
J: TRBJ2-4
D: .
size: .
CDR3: CASSQRGRDIQYF
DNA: TGTGCCAGCAGCCAAAGGGGTCGCGACATTCAGTACTTC

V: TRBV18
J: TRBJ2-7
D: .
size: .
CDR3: CASSQTREESYEQYF
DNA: TGTGCCAGCTCTCAAACCAGGGAGGAGTCCTACGAGCAGTACTTC

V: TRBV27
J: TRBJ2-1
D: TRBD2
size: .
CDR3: CASSSPTSRLDEQFF
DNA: TGTGCCAGCAGTTCCCCGACTAGCAGGTTGGATGAGCAGTTCTTC

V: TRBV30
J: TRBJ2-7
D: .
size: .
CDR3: CAWNDETEGSYEQYF
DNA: TGTGCCTGGAACGATGAGACGGAGGGCTCCTACGAGCAGTACTTC

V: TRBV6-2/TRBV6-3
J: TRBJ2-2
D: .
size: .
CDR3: CASSYYGRGRTGELFF
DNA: TGTGCCAGCAGTTACTACGGGCGGGGGCGAACCGGGGAGCTGTTTTTT

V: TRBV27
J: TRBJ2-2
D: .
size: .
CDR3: CASRQEGPGELFF
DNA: TGTGCCAGCAGGCAGGAAGGTCCCGGGGAGCTGTTTTTT

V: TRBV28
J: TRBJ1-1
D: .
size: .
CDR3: CASSSLEDTEAFF
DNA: TGTGCCAGCAGTTCTCTTGAGGATACTGAAGCTTTCTTT

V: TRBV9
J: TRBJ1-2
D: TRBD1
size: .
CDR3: CASVRPQGGGYGYTF
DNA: TGTGCCAGCGTCAGACCTCAAGGGGGCGGCTATGGCTACACCTTC

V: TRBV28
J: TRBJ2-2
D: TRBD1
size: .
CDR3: CASSTYRGLTPGELFF
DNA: TGTGCCAGCAGCACTTACAGGGGCCTGACCCCTGGGGAGCTGTTTTTT

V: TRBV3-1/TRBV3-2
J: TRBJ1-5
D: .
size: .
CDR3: CASSQGPHSNQPQHF
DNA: TGTGCCAGCAGCCAAGGGCCCCATAGCAATCAGCCCCAGCATTTT

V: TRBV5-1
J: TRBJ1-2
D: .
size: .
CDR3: CASSLVGAGVDGYTF
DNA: TGCGCCAGCAGCTTGGTTGGGGCAGGGGTGGACGGCTACACCTTC

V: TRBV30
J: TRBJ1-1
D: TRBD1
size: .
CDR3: CAWTITGGADTEAFF
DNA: TGTGCCTGGACTATAACAGGGGGCGCGGACACTGAAGCTTTCTTT

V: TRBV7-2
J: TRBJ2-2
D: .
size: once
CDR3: CASSLAGGGELFF
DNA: TGTGCCAGCAGCTTAGCGGGGGGCGGGGAGCTGTTTTTT

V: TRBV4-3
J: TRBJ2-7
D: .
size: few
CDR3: CASSQDRGYEQYF
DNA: TGCGCCAGCAGCCAAGACAGGGGCTACGAGCAGTACTTC

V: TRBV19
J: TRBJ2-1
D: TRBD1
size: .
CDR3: CASSSPGQTSRHSSYNEQFF
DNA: TGTGCCAGTAGTAGCCCGGGACAGACCTCCCGACACTCCTCCTACAATGAGCAGTTCTTC

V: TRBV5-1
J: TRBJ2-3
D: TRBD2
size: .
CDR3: CASREGVTQYF
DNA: TGCGCCAGCCGGGAGGGAGTGACGCAGTATTTT

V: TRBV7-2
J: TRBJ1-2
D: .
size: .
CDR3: CASRMQGGSSNYGYTF
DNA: TGTGCCAGCAGGATGCAGGGTGGGTCTTCTAACTATGGCTACACCTTC

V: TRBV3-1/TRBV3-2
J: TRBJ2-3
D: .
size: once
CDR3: CASSQGGPDTQYF
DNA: TGTGCCAGCAGCCAGGGCGGGCCAGATACGCAGTATTTT

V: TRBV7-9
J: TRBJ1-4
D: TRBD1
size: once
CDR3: CASSRDRDREKLFF
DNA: TGTGCCAGCAGCAGGGACAGGGATCGTGAAAAACTGTTTTTT

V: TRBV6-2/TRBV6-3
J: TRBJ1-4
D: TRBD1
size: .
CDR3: CASSYKTGEPNEKLFF
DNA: TGTGCCAGCAGTTACAAAACAGGGGAGCCTAATGAAAAACTGTTTTTT

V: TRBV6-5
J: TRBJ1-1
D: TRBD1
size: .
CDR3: CASSWTGETEAFF
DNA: TGTGCCAGCAGTTGGACAGGGGAGACTGAAGCTTTCTTT

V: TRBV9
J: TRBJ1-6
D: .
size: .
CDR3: CASSITDRLNSPLHF
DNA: TGTGCCAGCAGCATCACCGACAGGCTTAATTCACCCCTCCACTTT

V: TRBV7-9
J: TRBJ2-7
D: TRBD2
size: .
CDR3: CASRSLAGGPGEQYF
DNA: TGTGCCAGCAGATCCCTAGCGGGGGGTCCCGGCGAGCAGTACTTC

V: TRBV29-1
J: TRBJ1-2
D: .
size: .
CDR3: CSVPNRQNYGYTF
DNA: TGCAGCGTTCCAAATAGACAGAACTATGGCTACACCTTC

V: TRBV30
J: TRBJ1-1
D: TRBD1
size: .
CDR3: CAWSGQGGTEAFF
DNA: TGTGCCTGGAGTGGACAGGGAGGAACTGAAGCTTTCTTT

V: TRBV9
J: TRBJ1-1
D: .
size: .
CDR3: CASSVEGDWTEAFF
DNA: TGTGCCAGCAGCGTAGAGGGAGATTGGACTGAAGCTTTCTTT

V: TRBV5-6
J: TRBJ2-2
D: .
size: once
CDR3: CASSLDRAGTGELFF
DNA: TGTGCCAGCAGCTTGGATAGGGCGGGCACCGGGGAGCTGTTTTTT

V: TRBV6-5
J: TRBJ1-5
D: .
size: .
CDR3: CASRNPGRNQPQHF
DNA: TGTGCCAGCAGAAATCCAGGCCGCAATCAGCCCCAGCATTTT

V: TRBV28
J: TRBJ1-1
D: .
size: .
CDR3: CASRPQKNTEAFF
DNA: TGTGCCAGCAGACCACAAAAGAACACTGAAGCTTTCTTT

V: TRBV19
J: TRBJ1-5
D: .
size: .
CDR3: CASTPGLFGNQPQHF
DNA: TGTGCCAGTACCCCCGGTTTATTTGGCAATCAGCCCCAGCATTTT

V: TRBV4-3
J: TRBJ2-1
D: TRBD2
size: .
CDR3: CASSHSGGPHNEQFF
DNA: TGCGCCAGCAGCCATAGCGGGGGACCTCACAATGAGCAGTTCTTC

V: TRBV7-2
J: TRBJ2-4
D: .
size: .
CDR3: CASSWIAGIQYF
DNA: TGTGCCAGCAGCTGGATCGCAGGCATTCAGTACTTC

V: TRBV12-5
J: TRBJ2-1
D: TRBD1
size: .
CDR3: CASGFDRGFYNEQFF
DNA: TGTGCTAGTGGTTTCGACAGGGGATTCTACAATGAGCAGTTCTTC

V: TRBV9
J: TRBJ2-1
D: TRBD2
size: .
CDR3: CASSVDPGGLAGRYEQFF
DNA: TGTGCCAGCAGCGTAGACCCCGGGGGACTAGCGGGACGGTACGAGCAGTTCTTC

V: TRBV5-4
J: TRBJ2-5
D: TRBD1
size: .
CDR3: CASSLVDRGRETQYF
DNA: TGTGCCAGCAGCTTGGTGGACAGGGGGCGGGAGACCCAGTACTTC

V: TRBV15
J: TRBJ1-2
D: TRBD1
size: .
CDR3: CATSRDRGLYGYTF
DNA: TGTGCCACCAGCAGGGACAGGGGTTTGTATGGCTACACCTTC

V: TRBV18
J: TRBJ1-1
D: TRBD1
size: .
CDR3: CASSLSRDRGVFF
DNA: TGTGCCAGCTCACTAAGCAGGGACAGGGGGGTTTTCTTT

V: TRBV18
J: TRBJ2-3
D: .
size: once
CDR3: CASSPPPFGGSDTQYF
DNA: TGTGCCAGCTCACCACCGCCATTCGGTGGGAGTGATACGCAGTATTTT

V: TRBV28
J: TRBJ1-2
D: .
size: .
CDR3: CASSGGNPVGGYTF
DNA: TGTGCCAGCAGTGGAGGAAACCCTGTGGGTGGCTACACCTTC

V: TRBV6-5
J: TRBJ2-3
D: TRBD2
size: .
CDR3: CASSYGLGSDTQYF
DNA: TGTGCCAGCAGTTACGGACTAGGCTCAGATACGCAGTATTTT

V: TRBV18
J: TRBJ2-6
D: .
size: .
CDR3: CASSPMVAPSSGANVLTF
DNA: TGTGCCAGCTCACCAATGGTAGCGCCTAGCTCTGGGGCCAACGTCCTGACTTTC